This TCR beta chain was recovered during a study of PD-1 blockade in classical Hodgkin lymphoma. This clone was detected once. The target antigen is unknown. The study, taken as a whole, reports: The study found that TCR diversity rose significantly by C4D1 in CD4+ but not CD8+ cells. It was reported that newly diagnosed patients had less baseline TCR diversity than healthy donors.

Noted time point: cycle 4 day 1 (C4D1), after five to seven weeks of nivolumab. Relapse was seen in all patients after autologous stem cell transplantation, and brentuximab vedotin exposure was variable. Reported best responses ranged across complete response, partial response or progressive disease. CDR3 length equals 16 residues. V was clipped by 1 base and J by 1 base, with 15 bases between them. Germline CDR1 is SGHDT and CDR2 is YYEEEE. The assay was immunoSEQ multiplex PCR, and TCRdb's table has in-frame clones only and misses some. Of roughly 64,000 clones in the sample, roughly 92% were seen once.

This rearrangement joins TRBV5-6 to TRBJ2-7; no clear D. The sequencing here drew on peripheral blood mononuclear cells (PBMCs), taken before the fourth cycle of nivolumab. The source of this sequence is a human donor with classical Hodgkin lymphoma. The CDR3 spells CASSLWAEWNSYEQYF. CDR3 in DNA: TGTGCCAGCAGCTTGTGGGCGGAATGGAATTCCTACGAGCAGTACTTC.